Listed here are 23 T cell receptor beta chains from one sample, sequenced in a study of cytomegalovirus exposure and HLA in healthy donors. Both 60 Vbeta primers and 13 Jbeta primers went into the PCR. Generated by immunoSEQ multiplex PCR, the TCRdb table keeps only in-frame clones and is missing some. The profile covers 90,000 to 95,000 clones, with 78% appearing a single time and approximately 4.8% taken by the ten largest. The sequencing sample was made of PBMCs. These receptors were obtained from a male donor in good health and CMV-seropositive.

The chain has TRBV19 and TRBJ2-7, with D uncertain. The CDR3 is 13 residues long. V was shortened by 7 bases and J by 7 bases, with 17 bases between the two germline ends. Per germline, CDR1 LNHDA and CDR2 SQIVND (reference sequence). The CDR3 region is CASTSRGLEEQYF. CDR3 bases: TGTGCCAGTACCTCTCGAGGCTTGGAAGAGCAGTACTTC.

The chain couples TRBV6-1 to TRBJ2-7, with a possible D match to TRBD2 (5 bases). The CDR3 length is 12 residues. V gave up 3 bases and J gave up 4 bases, with 7 bases separating them. The germline V gene encodes CDR1 MNHNS and CDR2 SASEGT. Written as DNA, the CDR3 is TGTGCCAGCAGTGATGCGGGTTACGAGCAGTACTTC. It specifies CASSDAGYEQYF.

The V call is TRBV6-1, the J call TRBJ2-3; the D gene is possibly TRBD1 (5 bases). With 7 bases removed from V and 0 bases from J, the gap between germline ends came to 11 bases. Germline CDR1 is MNHNS and CDR2 is SASEGT. The CDR3 length is 14 residues. For the CDR3, the DNA is TGTGCCAGCAAGGGGTTTCGGAGCACAGATACGCAGTATTTT. Translation: CASKGFRSTDTQYF.

The genes are TRBV6-5 and TRBJ2-5; a weak D match, TRBD1 (5 bases). CDR1 is MNHEY and CDR2 is SVGAGI in the germline V gene. The CDR3 is 16 amino acids. Trimming removed 0 bases at V and 3 bases at J, with 14 bases between. This CDR3 is CASSYSGPRGKETQYF. The CDR3 DNA is TGTGCCAGCAGTTACTCGGGTCCAAGGGGCAAAGAGACCCAGTACTTC.

The rearrangement uses TRBV30 and TRBJ1-1; 7 positions match TRBD1. The ends lost 8 bases at V and 2 bases at J; junction bases unmatched: 5. CDR3 length: 12 residues. The germline CDR1 and CDR2 sequences are GTSNPN and SVGIG (reference sequence). CDR3 nucleotides: TGTGCCAACCGGGACAGTAACACTGAAGCTTTCTTT. It specifies CANRDSNTEAFF.

This clone has just one count. The V gene is TRBV5-5, the J gene TRBJ2-5; the match to TRBD2 covers 13 bases. The CDR3 is 16 residues long. Looked up from germline, CDR1 is SGHKS and CDR2 is YYEKEE (reference sequence). Trimming at V came to 2 bases and at J to 4 bases, leaving 5 bases not matched to a gene. CDR3 sequence reads: CASSLGLAGVRETQYF. CDR3 DNA sequence: TGTGCCAGCAGCTTAGGACTAGCGGGAGTAAGAGAGACCCAGTACTTC.

This clone was detected a few times. This CDR3 is CASSFGQGAKAFF. The CDR3 DNA sequence: TGTGCCAGCAGTTTCGGACAGGGGGCTAAAGCTTTCTTT. V and J are TRBV27 and TRBJ1-1; 11 bases agree with TRBD1. Germline assignment: CDR1 MNHEY and CDR2 SMNVEV (reference sequence). J gave up 9 bases and V 3 bases, and 3 bases lay outside the gene matches. This CDR3 contains 13 residues.

This clone showed up just a few times. This chain links TRBV30 with TRBJ2-2, with TRBD2 matching over 10 bases. This CDR3 is built from 15 residues. J lost 7 bases, V lost 6 bases, and 11 bases had no gene match. Germline V gene data show CDR1 as GTSNPN and CDR2 as SVGIG (reference sequence). The chain's CDR3 is CACAGTSDGSGELFF. DNA of the CDR3: TGTGCCTGCGCCGGGACTAGCGATGGGAGCGGGGAGCTGTTTTTT.

This chain uses TRBV7-2 with TRBJ2-7; 9 bases match TRBD1. Trimming cost V 3 bases and J 5 bases; bases outside gene matches: 8. The CDR3 has 15 amino acids. Germline assignment: CDR1 SGHTA and CDR2 FQGNSA. The CDR3 nucleotides read TGTGCCAGCAGCTTTACCAGGGACAGGGCCAACGAGCAGTACTTC. Translation gives CASSFTRDRANEQYF.

This chain links TRBV5-4 with TRBJ2-7; 13 bases line up with TRBD2. From germline, CDR1 is SGHNT and CDR2 YYREEE (reference sequence). The V and J ends lost 4 bases and 3 bases, in that order; junction bases with no gene match: 4. CDR3 size: 15 residues. In DNA form, the CDR3 reads TGTGCCAGCAGCGGGACTAGCGGGACCATCTACGAGCAGTACTTC. Translated, it gives CASSGTSGTIYEQYF.

The rearrangement joins TRBV10-3 to TRBJ1-4; D gene ambiguous. V lost 4 bases and J 13 bases, leaving 19 bases between the germline ends. CDR3 length equals 14 residues. Germline V gene data show CDR1 as ENHRY and CDR2 as SYGVKD. CDR3 sequence: CAISGRGPERRLFF. The CDR3 region has the DNA TGTGCCATCAGTGGGCGCGGGCCCGAGAGGAGACTGTTTTTT.

The chain carries TRBV7-9 and TRBJ1-2; D ambiguous. Germline assignment: CDR1 SEHNR and CDR2 FQNEAQ (reference sequence). With 6 bases removed from V and 7 bases from J, the gap between germline ends came to 18 bases. The CDR3 extends over 14 amino acids. The CDR3 is CASSGPLSGGGYTF. DNA for the CDR3: TGTGCCAGCAGTGGTCCCCTCTCCGGAGGTGGCTACACCTTC.

V and J are TRBV6-1 and TRBJ1-1; 12 bases agree with TRBD1. V gave up 1 base and J gave up 11 bases; unmatched junction bases: 11. The CDR3 is 16 residues long. Germline V lookup: CDR1 MNHNS, CDR2 SASEGT. The CDR3 DNA reads TGTGCCAGCAGTGAAGGATCAGGGACAGGGGGCCCCGCGGCTTTCTTT. This translates into CASSEGSGTGGPAAFF.

The chain carries TRBV4-2 and TRBJ1-2; tentative D call: TRBD1 (5 bases). The V gene lost 0 bases and the J gene lost 3 bases, with 11 bases spanning the gap. CDR3 length: 15 amino acids. Germline CDR1 and CDR2: LGHNA and YNFKEQ. CDR3 in DNA: TGTGCCAGCAGCCAAGAATTCGGGGGGGACTATGGCTACACCTTC. Translating it yields CASSQEFGGDYGYTF.

The chain carries TRBV10-2 and TRBJ1-5, with D unresolved. Trimming shortened V by 4 bases and J by 0 bases, and 7 bases separated the two germline ends. The CDR3 covers 14 residues. Germline assignment: CDR1 WSHSY and CDR2 SAAADI. The CDR3 coding sequence is TGCGCCAGCAGTGCCCAGTATAGCAATCAGCCCCAGCATTTT. It encodes CASSAQYSNQPQHF.

This clone came up once. This chain connects TRBV9 to TRBJ1-5; tentatively, D is TRBD1 (6 bases). Germline V gives CDR1 SGDLS, CDR2 YYNGEE. Deletions cut 3 bases from V and 5 bases from J, with 15 bases between. The CDR3 loop spans 15 amino acids. In DNA form, the CDR3 reads TGTGCCAGCAGCGGCCAAGACAGGTTCGATCAGCCCCAGCATTTT. Its protein is CASSGQDRFDQPQHF.

J is TRBJ1-1 and V is TRBV19; D gene ambiguous. Between the trimmed V and J ends, which lost 3 bases and 6 bases, there was a span of 11 bases. The CDR3 is 13 amino acids. CDR1 is LNHDA, CDR2 SQIVND, per germline (reference sequence). As DNA, the CDR3 is TGTGCCAGTAGTATTACGGGGTCGTCTGAAGCTTTCTTT. Protein product: CASSITGSSEAFF.

The chain couples TRBV6-5 to TRBJ1-2; D not resolved. The germline gives CDR1 MNHEY, CDR2 SVGAGI. Deletions cut 2 bases from V and 1 base from J, with 8 bases between. This CDR3 has 14 residues. CDR3 nucleotides: TGTGCCAGCAGTTACGGGGAGATTAACTATGGCTACACCTTC. The encoded protein is CASSYGEINYGYTF.

This rearrangement joins TRBV5-1 to TRBJ2-6; 8 bases align to TRBD2. CDR3 length equals 21 residues. With V trimmed by 0 bases and J by 0 bases, 14 bases remained unmatched. The V gene's germline CDR1 is SGHRS and CDR2 YFSETQ. The chain's CDR3 is CASSLASLGLAGLSGANVLTF. CDR3 nucleotide sequence: TGCGCCAGCAGCTTGGCGAGCTTAGGCCTAGCGGGCCTCTCTGGGGCCAACGTCCTGACTTTC.

The chain has TRBV27 and TRBJ1-2; unclear D gene. The CDR3 length is 13 residues. V was shortened by 1 base and J by 7 bases, with 10 bases between the two germline ends. From germline, CDR1 is MNHEY and CDR2 SMNVEV (reference sequence). CDR3 protein: CASSLYGVGGYTF. In DNA form, the CDR3 reads TGTGCCAGCAGTTTATACGGGGTTGGTGGCTACACCTTC.

A single count supports this clone. J is TRBJ2-3 and V is TRBV30; perhaps TRBD2 as D (7 bases). The V end lost 4 bases, the J end lost 8 bases, and 22 bases lay between the germline ends. The CDR3 has 15 residues. Germline values: CDR1 GTSNPN, CDR2 SVGIG (reference sequence). The CDR3 DNA reads TGTGCCTGGACCGTACGGGGACGTAGGGGGGGTACGCAGTATTTT. Translation gives CAWTVRGRRGGTQYF.

This chain's CDR3 is CASSYVGMNTEAFF. Here the CDR3 DNA reads TGCGCCAGCAGCTACGTTGGCATGAACACTGAAGCTTTCTTT. The chain recombines TRBV5-1 with TRBJ1-1; D ambiguous. Trimming took off 3 bases at V and 0 bases at J, with 9 bases between the two ends. The CDR3 consists of 14 residues. Germline CDR1 reads SGHRS; CDR2 reads YFSETQ.

This chain uses TRBV5-1 with TRBJ1-2, with TRBD1 identical over 11 bases. Germline V gives CDR1 SGHRS, CDR2 YFSETQ. The CDR3 contains 15 residues. J was trimmed by 5 bases and V by 3 bases; bases with no gene match: 6. CDR3 bases: TGCGCCAGCAGCTCTGGACAGGGGGCTTGGTATGGCTACACCTTC. It codes for CASSSGQGAWYGYTF.